The entry below describes one TCR beta chain. The data stem from a study of blood T cell repertoires in COVID-19. Overall study: Italy, Spain and the United States were the sources of the convalescent and acute COVID-19 samples.

The assay was immunoSEQ multiplex PCR, and TCRdb's table has in-frame clones only and misses some. Here the sample spans about 40,000 clones, around 76% being singletons. The germline V gene encodes CDR1 ENHRY and CDR2 SYGVKD. The CDR3 extends over 14 amino acids. The V gene lost 9 bases and the J gene lost 3 bases, with 18 bases spanning the gap. The TCR sequence derives from a man older than 75 with acute or convalescent COVID-19. Sequences were obtained from peripheral blood. The genes are TRBV10-3 and TRBJ2-7, with D possibly being TRBD1 (6 bases). The CDR3 nucleotides read TGTGCCATAGCCCTAACAGGGTTTGGCTACGAGCAGTACTTC. Translated, it gives CAIALTGFGYEQYF.